Ten or more counts support the clone carrying this T cell receptor beta chain. Its target is not known. The data are from a study of regulatory T cells in long-lasting Graves disease. Study-level information: Antithyroid drug intake by newly diagnosed Graves' patients had lasted under 3 months.

Time point given: newly diagnosed GD, antithyroid drugs for less than 3 months. PBMC-extracted RNA yielded the TCR library. Study results and limitations: Thyroid tissue was not sampled; only peripheral blood was.

Assembly of TCR beta libraries relied on iRepertoire HTBI primers together with Arm-PCR of CDR3 regions. How the authors handled the data: Segment identification across samples yielded around 64 TRBV and more than 11 TRBJ segments. Each CDR3 protein gets one entry after TCRdb re-called the multiplex PCR reads with MiXCR. TCRdb, not the authors, supplied the V and J calls. The table lists over 500,000 distinct CDR3 sequences, 15% to 20% of them singletons. CDR1 and CDR2 from the germline V gene are SNHLY and FYNNEI. The CDR3 spans 13 residues. Trimming took 2 bases from V and 2 from J, leaving 6 bases between them. The sample was also linked to a second study, of T cells in Graves' hyperthyroidism and ophthalmopathy.

The sample consisted of peripheral blood mononuclear cells (PBMCs), taken at new diagnosis, from a patient treated with antithyroid drugs. The TCR comes from a man aged 18-30 years with Graves disease. The rearrangement links TRBV2 to TRBJ1-2; D is uncertain. The CDR3 DNA reads TGTGCCAGCAGTGAAAAAGGAAACTATGGCTACACCTTC. It translates to CASSEKGNYGYTF.